A single TCR beta chain is shown here with its context. Antigen specificity is unknown. The record originates from a study of cytomegalovirus exposure and HLA in healthy donors. In the PCR, 60 Vbeta and 13 Jbeta primers were used. TCRdb keeps only in-frame clones here, not all; method: immunoSEQ multiplex PCR. This table has under 200,000 clones, 80% to 85% appearing once. Germline CDR1 LNHDA, CDR2 SQIVND (reference sequence). This CDR3 has 12 amino acids. V was pared by 4 bases and J by 3 bases, with 7 bases between. Study outcomes and limitations: Using a false discovery rate of 0.05, a later analysis showed that 16,951 TCR beta sequences were associated with HLA alleles. Reportedly, diagnosis of cytomegalovirus status by the classifier showed high specificity and sensitivity. Presence/absence analyses supposed approximately even sequencing depth among donors.

The specimen sequenced was PBMCs. The rearrangement uses TRBV19 and TRBJ2-7; maybe TRBD2 (5 bases). The TCR was taken from a woman between 18 and 29 years old in good health and CMV-seronegative. CDR3 sequence (DNA): TGTGCCAGTAGTAAACTAGGCTACGAGCAGTACTTC. Translated, it gives CASSKLGYEQYF.